The 28 T cell receptor beta chains below all came from one sample that was sequenced in a study of T cell responses to AZD1222 COVID-19 vaccine. Sequencing used immunoSEQ multiplex PCR; TCRdb keeps in-frame clones, though not all of them. Here the sample spans tens of thousands of clones, roughly 86% being singletons. Sequenced material: peripheral blood, taken on day 0 of AZD1222 vaccination. These receptors were collected from an adult in good health.

CDR3: CAILSGGKNQPQHF. In DNA form, the CDR3 reads TGTGCCATACTCTCGGGGGGGAAGAATCAGCCCCAGCATTTT. The chain combines TRBV2 with TRBJ1-5; tentatively, D is TRBD1 (5 bases). The CDR3 spans 14 residues. CDR1 is SNHLY, CDR2 FYNNEI, per germline. V dropped 10 bases and J dropped 4 bases, with 17 bases sitting between them.

This clone has a handful of counts. J is TRBJ2-3 and V is TRBV7-2; TRBD1 might be the D (6 bases). V lost 2 bases and J lost 4, with 10 bases in between. This CDR3 comprises 14 residues. In germline, CDR1 is SGHTA, CDR2 FQGNSA. In DNA form, the CDR3 reads TGTGCCAGCAGCTTAAGCAGGGGACCAGATACGCAGTATTTT. It translates to CASSLSRGPDTQYF.

The rearrangement joins TRBV7-9 to TRBJ1-2; D is possibly TRBD1 (5 bases). The V end was cut by 0 bases, the J end by 2 bases, with 7 bases between. The CDR3 is 14 amino acids. In germline, CDR1 is SEHNR, CDR2 FQNEAQ (reference sequence). The CDR3 protein is CASSLAPGNYGYTF. CDR3 nucleotide sequence: TGTGCCAGCAGCTTAGCACCAGGGAACTATGGCTACACCTTC.

The gene calls are TRBV2 and TRBJ1-1, with D possibly being TRBD1 (5 bases). The ends were cut back, 4 bases at V and 0 bases at J, with 12 bases in the middle. The CDR3 has 15 residues. The germline CDR1 and CDR2 sequences are SNHLY and FYNNEI. The CDR3 spells CASSGGGAVNTEAFF. CDR3 bases: TGTGCCAGCAGTGGGGGAGGGGCTGTGAACACTGAAGCTTTCTTT. The complete variable domain, with remaining parts taken from reference TRBV2 and TRBJ1-1, reads EPEVTQTPSHQVTQMGQEVILRCVPISNHLYFYWYRQILGQKVEFLVSFYNNEISEKSEIFDDQFSVERPDGSNFTLKIRSTKLEDSAMYFCASSGGGAVNTEAFFGQGTRLTVV.

V usage is TRBV6-5 and J usage is TRBJ2-7; 7 bases line up with TRBD1. V shed 4 bases, J shed 3 bases, and the junction held 6 bases outside the gene matches. CDR1 and CDR2 (germline): MNHEY, SVGAGI. The CDR3 is 14 residues long. DNA of the CDR3: TGTGCCAGCAGTTCCCCGGGACAGAACTACGAGCAGTACTTC. This sequence encodes CASSSPGQNYEQYF.

Remarks on this clone: Other DNA sequences of this sample code for an identical CDR3. The chain uses TRBV4-2 and TRBJ2-3, with no clear D. CDR3 size: 14 residues. Deletions cut 0 bases from V and 6 bases from J, with 10 bases between. The germline CDR1 and CDR2 sequences are LGHNA and YNFKEQ. The CDR3 DNA reads as TGTGCCAGCAGCCAAGACCCGGGTGGGGATACGCAGTATTTT. It yields the protein CASSQDPGGDTQYF.

The chain joins TRBV30 to TRBJ2-7; no definite D call. The CDR3 covers 11 residues. Per germline, CDR1 GTSNPN and CDR2 SVGIG (reference sequence). V gave up 2 bases and J gave up 3 bases, with 5 bases separating them. CDR3 sequence: CAWSKYYEQYF. CDR3 sequence (DNA): TGTGCCTGGAGTAAGTACTACGAGCAGTACTTC.

This chain joins TRBV7-2 and TRBJ1-2; maybe TRBD1 (6 bases). The CDR3 runs 15 residues. With 5 bases removed from V and 8 bases from J, the gap between germline ends came to 21 bases. Germline loops: CDR1 SGHTA, CDR2 FQGNSA. Written as DNA, the CDR3 is TGTGCCAGCAGCCCCGCCGGCGGGGGCGCTGAGGGCTACACCTTC. Translated, it gives CASSPAGGGAEGYTF.

This chain links TRBV6-1 with TRBJ1-1, with TRBD1 matching 10 bases. Germline lookup yields CDR1 MNHNS and CDR2 SASEGT. The CDR3 length is 15 residues. Losses at the gene ends were 2 bases for V and 4 bases for J; bases not matched to a gene: 4. The CDR3: CASSETRTGGTEAFF. The CDR3 nucleotides read TGTGCCAGCAGTGAAACCAGGACAGGGGGCACTGAAGCTTTCTTT.

This clone has a single count. This chain uses TRBV2 with TRBJ1-2; D call uncertain. Germline V gives CDR1 SNHLY, CDR2 FYNNEI. V lost 8 bases and J lost 4, with 14 bases in between. The CDR3 consists of 13 residues. CDR3 protein: CASLLGLIYGYTF. As DNA, the CDR3 is TGTGCCAGCCTATTAGGGCTGATCTATGGCTACACCTTC.

This clone turned up a few times. The V and J genes are TRBV9 and TRBJ2-3, with D perhaps matching TRBD2 (5 bases). The CDR3 is 14 amino acids. Trimming removed 0 bases from V and 5 bases from J, with 10 bases in between. Germline V CDR1 and CDR2: SGDLS, YYNGEE. Written as DNA, the CDR3 is TGTGCCAGCAGCGTAGAGCTAGCTAAAGATACGCAGTATTTT. It codes for CASSVELAKDTQYF. Full variable domain (rest looked up from reference TRBV9 and TRBJ2-3): DSGVTQTPKHLITATGQRVTLRCSPRSGDLSVYWYQQSLDQGLQFLIQYYNGEERAKGNILERFSAQQFPDLHSELNLSSLELGDSALYFCASSVELAKDTQYFGPGTRLTVL.

The rearrangement joins TRBV7-7 to TRBJ2-3, with TRBD2 matching 12 bases. V shed 5 bases, J shed 4 bases, and the junction held 10 bases outside the gene matches. This CDR3 has 17 amino acids. CDR1 is SSHAT and CDR2 is FNYEAQ in the germline V gene (reference sequence). CDR3 in DNA: TGTGCCAGCAGCCCGCTGCCGACTAGCGGGAGATCAGATACGCAGTATTTT. It is translated as CASSPLPTSGRSDTQYF.

The sample holds one count of this clone. This sequence joins TRBV7-9 and TRBJ1-2, with D possibly being TRBD1 (6 bases). The CDR3 extends over 13 amino acids. The germline V gene encodes CDR1 SEHNR and CDR2 FQNEAQ (reference sequence). V lost 5 bases to trimming and J lost 5 bases, with 12 bases between them. The chain's CDR3 is CASSPDRRYGYTF. CDR3 DNA sequence: TGTGCCAGCAGCCCTGACAGGAGATATGGCTACACCTTC.

J is TRBJ2-2 and V is TRBV10-1, with 8 nucleotides matching TRBD1. After removal of 0 bases from V and 3 bases from J, the junction contained 3 bases not matched to a gene. The germline V gene has CDR1 WNHNN and CDR2 SYGVQD (reference sequence). The CDR3 is 16 amino acids. The CDR3: CASSESPGGHTGELFF. CDR3 sequence (DNA): TGCGCCAGCAGTGAGTCCCCAGGGGGCCACACCGGGGAGCTGTTTTTT.

This clone was recorded a few times. The rearrangement links TRBV7-9 to TRBJ1-2, with D maybe TRBD1 (6 bases). Germline CDR1 and CDR2: SEHNR and FQNEAQ (reference sequence). The germline V and J ends were trimmed by 3 bases and 2 bases, with 10 bases remaining between them. The CDR3 totals 14 residues. Here the CDR3 DNA reads TGTGCCAGCAGCTTTATACAGGGAAACTATGGCTACACCTTC. This encodes CASSFIQGNYGYTF.

This clone was recorded a few times. The V call is TRBV5-1, the J call TRBJ2-1; perhaps TRBD2 as D (6 bases). V lost 9 bases and J lost 0, with 13 bases in between. Per germline, CDR1 SGHRS and CDR2 YFSETQ. The CDR3 length is 14 residues. The CDR3 here is CATGVGGSYNEQFF. The CDR3 nucleotides are TGCGCCACCGGGGTGGGAGGCTCCTACAATGAGCAGTTCTTC.

CDR3 bases: TGTGCCAGCAGACCAGACAGGAAGTACACCATATATTTT. Protein: CASRPDRKYTIYF. The rearrangement joins TRBV12-3 or TRBV12-4 to TRBJ1-3, with D possibly TRBD1 on 6 matching bases. Trimming shortened V by 6 bases and J by 8 bases, and 14 bases separated the two germline ends. There are 13 residues in the CDR3.

J is TRBJ2-7 and V is TRBV27, with 8 nucleotides matching TRBD2. Germline V lookup: CDR1 MNHEY, CDR2 SMNVEV (reference sequence). Germline trimming cut 4 bases from V and 3 bases from J; bases unmatched to any gene: 14. The CDR3 covers 17 residues. The CDR3 bases are TGTGCCAGCAGTTCCCGGGTAGCGGGGCACCTCTTCTACGAGCAGTACTTC. Translation: CASSSRVAGHLFYEQYF.

The chain uses TRBV3-1 (or the pseudogene TRBV3-2) and TRBJ2-1; 9 positions agree with TRBD2. CDR1 and CDR2 (germline): LGHDT, YNNKEL (reference sequence). This CDR3 region has 17 residues. The V gene end was trimmed by 0 bases and the J gene end by 7 bases; junction bases not matched to a gene: 10. The CDR3 loop reads CASSQDFGTSRKNEQFF. The CDR3 nucleotides are TGTGCCAGCAGCCAAGACTTCGGGACTAGCAGGAAAAATGAGCAGTTCTTC.

This chain uses TRBV9 with TRBJ1-1, with 9 bases that match TRBD1. Germline V gene sequence: CDR1 SGDLS, CDR2 YYNGEE. Trimming cost V 3 bases and J 3 bases; bases outside gene matches: 6. The CDR3 runs 15 residues. CDR3 bases: TGTGCCAGCAGCGGACCACAGGGGGCTGACACTGAAGCTTTCTTT. Its translation: CASSGPQGADTEAFF.

The CDR3 DNA is TGTGCCAGCAGCTTCAGCCCTACCTACGAGCAGTACTTC. Encoded protein: CASSFSPTYEQYF. The chain joins TRBV5-5 to TRBJ2-7; D gene unclear. Trimming pared 2 bases from V and 2 bases from J, leaving 8 bases between. The CDR3 totals 13 residues. Germline assignment: CDR1 SGHKS and CDR2 YYEKEE (reference sequence).

The rearrangement joins TRBV30 to TRBJ2-2; 8 bases are shared with TRBD2. The CDR3 contains 16 residues. Germline loops: CDR1 GTSNPN, CDR2 SVGIG (reference sequence). With 3 bases clipped from V and 2 bases from J, the junction kept 8 bases outside the gene matches. The CDR3 sequence is CAWSKGLAFNTGELFF. The CDR3 DNA is TGTGCCTGGAGCAAAGGACTAGCTTTTAACACCGGGGAGCTGTTTTTT. The full variable domain, in which reference TRBV30 and TRBJ2-2 provide the parts outside the CDR3, is SQTIHQWPATLVQPVGSPLSLECTVEGTSNPNLYWYRQAAGRGLQLLFYSVGIGQISSEVPQNLSASRPQDRQFILSSKKLLLSDSGFYLCAWSKGLAFNTGELFFGEGSRLTVL.

The J gene is TRBJ1-1, the V gene TRBV13; 10 nucleotides match TRBD1. The CDR3 length is 15 residues. The germline V gene encodes CDR1 PRHDT and CDR2 FYEKMQ (reference sequence). V lost 4 bases to trimming and J lost 6 bases; unmatched junction nucleotides: 8. The CDR3 nucleotides are TGTGCCAGCAGCTCCGGGACAGGGGATTTTGCTGAAGCTTTCTTT. Amino acid sequence: CASSSGTGDFAEAFF. Supplemented by reference TRBV13 and TRBJ1-1, the full variable domain reads AAGVIQSPRHLIKEKRETATLKCYPIPRHDTVYWYQQGPGQDPQFLISFYEKMQSDKGSIPDRFSAQQFSDYHSELNMSSLELGDSALYFCASSSGTGDFAEAFFGQGTRLTVV.

The rearrangement uses TRBV11-3 and TRBJ1-6; a possible D gene is TRBD1 (5 bases). Germline lookup yields CDR1 SGHNT and CDR2 YENEEA. The CDR3 length is 17 residues. The V end lost 5 bases, the J end lost 0 bases, and 14 bases lay between the germline ends. The CDR3 reads CASSPRDRSSYNSPLHF. The CDR3 bases are TGTGCCAGCAGCCCCCGGGACCGGAGCTCCTATAATTCACCCCTCCACTTT.

This clone was recorded once. The rearrangement links TRBV3-1 (or the pseudogene TRBV3-2) to TRBJ2-5, with 8 bases that match TRBD1. This CDR3 spans 14 amino acids. Germline-derived CDR1 and CDR2 are LGHDT and YNNKEL (reference sequence). After removal of 5 bases from V and 3 bases from J, the junction contained 5 bases not matched to a gene. This CDR3 is CASSWTGFKETQYF. The CDR3 DNA sequence: TGTGCCAGCAGCTGGACAGGGTTCAAAGAGACCCAGTACTTC.

The genes are TRBV27 and TRBJ2-1; no definite D call. The CDR3 loop spans 11 amino acids. Germline lookup yields CDR1 MNHEY and CDR2 SMNVEV (reference sequence). V was shortened by 6 bases and J by 9 bases, with 9 bases between the two germline ends. CDR3 DNA: TGTGCCAGCAGACATGTAAGTGAGCAGTTCTTC. Encoded protein: CASRHVSEQFF.

This clone was picked up a small number of times. CDR3 DNA: TGCAGCGTTAACACAGGGGTTGGCTACACCTTC. Translated: CSVNTGVGYTF. The chain couples TRBV29-1 to TRBJ1-2; 7 nucleotides line up with TRBD1. The V gene's germline CDR1 is SQVTM and CDR2 ANQGSEA. The length of the CDR3 is 11 residues. With V trimmed by 5 bases and J by 7 bases, 4 bases remained unmatched.

This rearrangement joins TRBV29-1 to TRBJ2-7; the match to TRBD1 covers 9 bases. CDR3 size: 13 residues. The V gene end was trimmed by 7 bases and the J gene end by 6 bases; junction bases not matched to a gene: 10. Germline loops: CDR1 SQVTM, CDR2 ANQGSEA. The CDR3 here is CSDTGGRRGEQYF. In DNA, the CDR3 is TGCAGCGATACAGGGGGCCGAAGGGGCGAGCAGTACTTC.